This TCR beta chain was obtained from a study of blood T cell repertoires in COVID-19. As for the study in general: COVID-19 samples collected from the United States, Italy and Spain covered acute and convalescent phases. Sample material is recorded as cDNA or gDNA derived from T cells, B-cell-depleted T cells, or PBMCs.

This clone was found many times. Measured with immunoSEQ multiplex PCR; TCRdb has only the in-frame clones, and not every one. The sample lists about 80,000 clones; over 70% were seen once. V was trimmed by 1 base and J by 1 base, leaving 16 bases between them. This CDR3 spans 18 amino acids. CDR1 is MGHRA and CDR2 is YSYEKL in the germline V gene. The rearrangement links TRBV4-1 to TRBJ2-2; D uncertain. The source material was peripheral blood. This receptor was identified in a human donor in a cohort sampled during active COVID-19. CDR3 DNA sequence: TGCGCCAGCAGCCAAGTCTTCCCCGGGTCGGGGAACACCGGGGAGCTGTTTTTT. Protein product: CASSQVFPGSGNTGELFF.